This TCR beta chain was profiled in a study of blood T cell repertoires in COVID-19 (dated by TCRdb to 2018 to 2021). Study-wide context: Collaborator samples came from the United States, Italy and Spain and covered acute and convalescent phases of COVID-19. The prospective study material was composed of cDNA or gDNA derived from T cells, B-cell-depleted T cells, or PBMCs. Where available, HLA class I and class II types were obtained from metadata supplied by the sample provider rather than from assay-based typing. The samples were drawn from the first 160 participants of the ongoing ImmuneRACE study and from roughly 1,300 subjects provided by 6 global collaborators. A de-identified subject ID, COVID-19 status, age in years and sex were almost always included in the sample metadata. The dataset comprised deeply sampled blood TCRbeta repertoires from subjects exposed to, actively infected with, or recovered from COVID-19. The repertoires were released in a freely available public database meant as a resource for research on the immune response to SARS-CoV-2.

TCRbeta CDR3 regions were amplified from genomic DNA using the immunoSEQ Assay, a bias-controlled multiplex PCR. The original pipeline was this. Within the assay, amplification of reference gene primers was used to estimate how many nucleated cells each sample contained. Sequence reads were collapsed and filtered to measure the absolute abundance of every unique TCRbeta CDR3 rearrangement. For each sample, productive Simpson clonality was calculated by taking the square root of Simpson's diversity index across productive rearrangements. This immuneACCESS table, as held by TCRdb, lists in-frame sequences with V and J called but not all clones. Of the missing ones, under half trace to an unresolved V gene in checked studies; the others have no known cause. The V and J calls and the clone size are those of that table, but D and trimming were determined from the DNA. The sample records fewer than 250,000 clones, around four fifths of which are singletons. Of the sample, about 8.9% is held by the ten largest clones.

Whole blood was collected in K2EDTA tubes by collaborating institutions according to the institutions' own protocols. For TCRbeta analysis, collaborators shipped samples as frozen whole blood, isolated PBMCs, or DNA extracted from either of those sample types. The paper's findings and limits, for the study overall: The amount of clinical and demographic metadata varied by source and participant and was provided uncurated.

At the junction V is shortened by 7 bases and J by 2 bases, with 11 bases in between. The CDR3 holds 13 amino acids from the cysteine to the phenylalanine. Only CDR3 DNA is held: 39 bases, read in frame from base 1. In the case of this clone: Its cognate antigen has yet to be identified. The input lacks base qualities; no much larger clone sits a single base away.

Sequencing input: peripheral blood. The V and J genes are TRBV12-3 or TRBV12-4 and TRBJ1-2, with the identity of the D gene unclear. This sequence was found in a woman in her 50s with acute or convalescent COVID-19. The nucleotides read TGTGCCAGCAAACTTCAACAGAACTATGGCTACACCTTC. Translated, this is CASKLQQNYGYTF.